The clone carrying this TCR beta chain was seen many times. This entry comes from a study of human T cells and chemical hapten exposure. TCRdb reprocessed the RACE reads with MiXCR, giving one entry per CDR3 protein. The repertoire holds 95,000 or so distinct CDR3 sequences, with more than 9% as singletons. The junction had 2 bases not matched to a gene; V was cut back by 6 bases and J by 4 bases. CDR1 ENHRY and CDR2 SYGVKD come from the germline V gene. The CDR3 consists of 14 residues. Time point: patch test 1, 2 weeks after DPC sensitization. The treatment: therapeutic diphenylcyclopropenone sensitization with weekly scalp DPC.

Specimen: whole blood, collected in connection with sensitization to the hapten diphenylcyclopropenone (DPC). The sequence was collected from a man aged 35 to 55 with alopecia areata. Some clones in this sample may be carry-over from other donors' samples. The chain carries TRBV10-3 and TRBJ2-3; TRBD2 matches 12 bases. The CDR3 nucleotides are TGTGCCATCAGACTAGCGGGAGGCCCAGATACGCAGTATTTT. It encodes CAIRLAGGPDTQYF.